Listed below are T cell receptor beta chains from one sample, sequenced in a study of Graves' ophthalmopathy and Graves' hyperthyroidism. TCRdb passed the multiplex PCR reads through MiXCR, listing each CDR3 protein once. This table has about half a million distinct CDR3 sequences, under 15% appearing once. Sequences were obtained from blood. The receptors stem from a woman in her twenties or thirties with Graves' ophthalmopathy. Both conserved end residues are part of each CDR3. The D gene is left open where the match is weak. Not every row has a clone size; where given, it reads once, few, many or a size class.

>TRBD1|TRBV28|TRBJ2-5|many
TGTGCCAGCAGGGAACAGGGGGCGTCGGAGACCCAGTACTTC
CASREQGASETQYF
>NA|TRBV6-1|TRBJ1-5|few
TGTGCCAGCAGTGAGGGAATTAGCAATCAGCCCCAGCATTTT
CASSEGISNQPQHF
>TRBD2|TRBV6-1|TRBJ2-1|few
TGTGCCAGCAGGGCTAGCGGGAGTAGCAATGAGCAGTTCTTC
CASRASGSSNEQFF
>NA|TRBV6-5|TRBJ2-2|many
TGTGCCAGCAGTTACTCGCTAGGGGGGACCGGGGAGCTGTTTTTT
CASSYSLGGTGELFF
>TRBD2|TRBV12-3/TRBV12-4|TRBJ2-2|many
TGTGCCAGCAGTTTTCCTAGCGGTAACACCGGGGAGCTGTTTTTT
CASSFPSGNTGELFF
>NA|TRBV12-3/TRBV12-4|TRBJ2-6|many
TGTGCCAGCAGTCCCTTACCGGGCTCTGGGGCCAACGTCCTGACTTTC
CASSPLPGSGANVLTF
>TRBD1|TRBV27|TRBJ1-2|NA
TGTGCCACAGGGGGCCAGGGAAGCTATGGCTACACCTTC
CATGGQGSYGYTF
>TRBD1|TRBV7-2|TRBJ1-2|many
TGTGCCAGCAGCCATATGGGACAGGGAGACTATGGCTACACCTTC
CASSHMGQGDYGYTF
>NA|TRBV5-1|TRBJ2-5|many
TGCGCCAGCAGCTTGACAGCTTTCAAGACCCAGTACTTC
CASSLTAFKTQYF
>TRBD2|TRBV12-3/TRBV12-4|TRBJ2-5|many
TGTGCCAGCAGTTTGGCGGGGGGGGGCCAAGAGACCCAGTACTTC
CASSLAGGGQETQYF
>NA|TRBV6-5|TRBJ2-1|few
TGTGCCAGCAGTTACGGCGGGACACTCCGGGATGAGCAGTTCTTC
CASSYGGTLRDEQFF
>NA|TRBV12-3/TRBV12-4|TRBJ2-5|few
TGTGCCAGTCGCGACAGCCTGTACCAAGAGACCCAGTACTTC
CASRDSLYQETQYF
>TRBD1|TRBV12-3/TRBV12-4|TRBJ2-7|NA
TGTGCCAGCAGACCGGGACAGGGGAATTACGAGCAGTACTTC
CASRPGQGNYEQYF
>NA|TRBV4-1|TRBJ2-7|many
TGCGCCAGCAGCCCAGGGGGGGGATCCGAGCAGTACTTC
CASSPGGGSEQYF
>NA|TRBV18|TRBJ1-2|NA
TGTGCCAGCTCACCACTCCGGGCTGGCTATGGCTACACCTTC
CASSPLRAGYGYTF
>TRBD1|TRBV27|TRBJ1-5|NA
TGTGCCAGCAGGACAGGGAGACAGCCCCAGCATTTT
CASRTGRQPQHF
>NA|TRBV30|TRBJ1-2|few
TGTGCCTGGAGCGCTTTGGAGGGCGATGGCTACACCTTC
CAWSALEGDGYTF
>TRBD1|TRBV11-1|TRBJ1-1|NA
TGTGCCAGCAGCGAATCGACAGGGATGGGAAGGGCTGAAGCTTTCTTT
CASSESTGMGRAEAFF
>TRBD2|TRBV6-1|TRBJ2-5|many
TGTGCCAGCACCCGGACTAGCGGGGGATACCAAGAGACCCAGTACTTC
CASTRTSGGYQETQYF
>NA|TRBV12-3/TRBV12-4|TRBJ2-5|many
TGTGCCAGCAGTTTTCGACTTCGGCAGGGAAAGGTGGAGACCCAGTACTTC
CASSFRLRQGKVETQYF
>NA|TRBV6-1|TRBJ1-1|many
TGTGCCAGCAGTCCCCGGGGGGGGAACACTGAAGCTTTCTTT
CASSPRGGNTEAFF
>NA|TRBV7-8|TRBJ2-5|NA
TGTGCCAGCAGCCCAAAGCGGGACATCCAAGAGACCCAGTACTTC
CASSPKRDIQETQYF
>NA|TRBV19|TRBJ1-5|many
TGTGCCAGTAGTATCACCCATAGCAATCAGCCCCAGCATTTT
CASSITHSNQPQHF
>NA|TRBV2|TRBJ2-7|many
TGTGCCAGCAGAATGTACGAGCAGTACTTC
CASRMYEQYF
>NA|TRBV11-2|TRBJ2-7|few
TGTGCCAGCAGCCGAAAGAAGCCCGGCGAGCAGTACTTC
CASSRKKPGEQYF
>TRBD1|TRBV24-1|TRBJ1-5|many
TGTGCCACCAGTCCAGGGGGCGGCAATCAGCCCCAGCATTTT
CATSPGGGNQPQHF
>NA|TRBV27|TRBJ1-5|many
TGTGCCAGCAGTTTATCGGGGGTCCAGCCCCAGCATTTT
CASSLSGVQPQHF
>NA|TRBV6-1|TRBJ2-5|NA
TGTGCCAGCAGCGAAAGGGGTGGACAGCAAGAGACCCAGTACTTC
CASSERGGQQETQYF
>TRBD2|TRBV11-2|TRBJ2-7|many
TGTGCCAGCAGCCTCCCGGGGGGGGCCTACGAGCAGTACTTC
CASSLPGGAYEQYF
>NA|TRBV2|TRBJ1-2|many
TGTGCCAGCAGAATAACAGGAAGTAACTATGGCTACACCTTC
CASRITGSNYGYTF
>NA|TRBV12-3/TRBV12-4|TRBJ2-7|NA
TGTGCCAGCAGTTTTCGACAGGCGGGTCCCTACGAGCAGTACTTC
CASSFRQAGPYEQYF
>NA|TRBV12-3/TRBV12-4|TRBJ1-2|many
TGTGCCAGCGGGGTCGTGGATGGCTACACCTTC
CASGVVDGYTF
>NA|TRBV27|TRBJ2-5|many
TGTGCCAGCAGTTTTCGAGGGAGTGGAGAGACCCAGTACTTC
CASSFRGSGETQYF
>NA|TRBV20-1|TRBJ2-5|many
TGCAGTGCTACGGAAGGGCATCAAGAGACCCAGTACTTC
CSATEGHQETQYF
>NA|TRBV7-9|TRBJ2-5|NA
TGTGCCAGCAGCTTTAGTTTGGGGGCGGCTCAAGAGACCCAGTACTTC
CASSFSLGAAQETQYF
>NA|TRBV20-1|TRBJ1-6|many
TGCAGTGCTAGATTAAACTCACCCCTCCACTTT
CSARLNSPLHF
>NA|TRBV20-1|TRBJ1-2|many
TGCAGTGCTAGGCTCCGGACACCCTTCAACTATGGCTACACCTTC
CSARLRTPFNYGYTF
>TRBD1|TRBV6-1|TRBJ1-2|many
TGTGCCAGCAAGGGACAGGGGGTCTATGGCTACACCTTC
CASKGQGVYGYTF
>NA|TRBV20-1|TRBJ1-2|many
TGCAGTGCTAGAGATAAGGCAGGGCCTAACTATGGCTACACCTTC
CSARDKAGPNYGYTF
>NA|TRBV6-1|TRBJ2-2|many
TGTGCCAGCAGCGGGGGATCCGGGGAGCTGTTTTTT
CASSGGSGELFF
>TRBD2|TRBV20-1|TRBJ2-7|many
TGCAGTGCTCCGCGACTAGCGGTACCCCCCTACGAGCAGTACTTC
CSAPRLAVPPYEQYF
>NA|TRBV28|TRBJ1-6|many
TGTGCCAGCAGTTTATTAGGGACCTCACCCCTCCACTTT
CASSLLGTSPLHF
>NA|TRBV6-1|TRBJ1-1|many
TGTGCCAGCAGTCCTCAGGCCAGTACTGAAGCTTTCTTT
CASSPQASTEAFF
>NA|TRBV11-3|TRBJ1-1|many
TGTGCCAGCAGCTTAGAGAGGGCGATGAACACTGAAGCTTTCTTT
CASSLERAMNTEAFF
>NA|TRBV7-2|TRBJ2-2|many
TGTGCCAGCAGCGAAGCGCTCCGGGAGCTGTTTTTT
CASSEALRELFF